Below are 5 T cell receptor beta chains sequenced from a single sample in a study of blood T cells in healthy people across ages. Primed by a sample-barcoded 5' primer and a J-beta primer mix, a second PCR proceeded for about 7 to 11 cycles. TCRdb re-called the 5' RACE reads through MiXCR, storing one row per CDR3 protein. The table lists around 1.1 million distinct CDR3 sequences, roughly two fifths of them singletons. The specimen was blood. These receptors came from a man in his late teens or twenties in good health.

V is TRBV5-1 and J is TRBJ1-1, with D possibly TRBD1 on 5 matching bases. This CDR3 comprises 14 residues. V lost 3 bases to trimming and J lost 6 bases, with 15 bases between them. Germline CDR1 reads SGHRS; CDR2 reads YFSETQ. CDR3 nucleotides: TGCGCCAGCAGCTCAGGGACTGGGGCGGCTGAAGCTTTCTTT. This encodes CASSSGTGAAEAFF.

This chain joins TRBV12-3 or TRBV12-4 and TRBJ2-2; 10 bases are a match to TRBD2. Germline trimming cut 7 bases from V and 2 bases from J; bases unmatched to any gene: 7. The CDR3 spans 16 residues. The DNA for the CDR3 is TGTGCCAGCAACACTCTAGCGGGAGATAACACCGGGGAGCTGTTTTTT. This sequence encodes CASNTLAGDNTGELFF.

Ten or more counts support this clonotype. The chain recombines TRBV12-3 or TRBV12-4 with TRBJ1-2; the D is unclear. CDR3 length equals 11 residues. V shed 11 bases and J shed 0 bases, with 7 bases lying between them. The CDR3 spells CAGGSNYGYTF. In DNA form, the CDR3 reads TGTGCCGGAGGATCTAACTATGGCTACACCTTC.

In its sample, this clonotype was seen a few times. The gene calls are TRBV11-2 and TRBJ1-5; the match to TRBD1 covers 7 bases. V shed 0 bases, J shed 2 bases, and the junction held 13 bases outside the gene matches. Germline V gene data show CDR1 as SGHAT and CDR2 as FQNNGV. The CDR3 runs to 19 residues. The CDR3 DNA reads TGTGCCAGCAGCTTAGATAATAGAACAGGGGATTACGGCAATCAGCCCCAGCATTTT. Protein sequence: CASSLDNRTGDYGNQPQHF. The full variable domain, in which reference TRBV11-2 and TRBJ1-5 provide the parts outside the CDR3, is EAGVAQSPRYKIIEKRQSVAFWCNPISGHATLYWYQQILGQGPKLLIQFQNNGVVDDSQLPKDRFSAERLKGVDSTLKIQPAKLEDSAVYLCASSLDNRTGDYGNQPQHFGDGTRLSIL.

This clonotype was seen more than once but under ten times. This rearrangement joins TRBV10-3 to TRBJ1-2; TRBD1 is a possible D gene (5 bases). The germline V gene has CDR1 ENHRY and CDR2 SYGVKD. The V end was cut by 0 bases, the J end by 8 bases, with 10 bases between. The CDR3 length is 13 residues. The CDR3 here is CAISESTGDGYTF. DNA for the CDR3: TGTGCCATCAGTGAGTCGACTGGGGACGGCTACACCTTC.